Detailed here is one T cell receptor (beta chain). These data originate in a study of T cell responses to AZD1222 COVID-19 vaccine. Sequencing used immunoSEQ multiplex PCR; TCRdb keeps in-frame clones, though not all of them. The data show around 180,000 clones, with about 91% seen just once and 0.49% held by the top ten. The V end was cut by 1 base, the J end by 4 bases, with 13 bases between. Germline CDR1 is SQVTM and CDR2 is ANQGSEA. This CDR3 has 14 residues. V gene TRBV29-1 combines with J gene TRBJ1-1, with D perhaps matching TRBD1 (6 bases). The sequence was collected from an adult in good health. Material: peripheral blood, obtained on day 0 of AZD1222 vaccination. DNA for the CDR3: TGCAGCGTTGAAGCGAGAGGGGGAGGCACTGAAGCTTTCTTT. It is translated as CSVEARGGGTEAFF.